This T cell receptor (beta chain) was sequenced in a study of OX40 agonist ivuxolimab in advanced cancers. Study at large: Of mixed ages from about 20 to 85 and averaging roughly 60 years, the group was roughly 85% male.

Findings and caveats of the study: Low normalized T-cell clonal expansion also characterized some of the nonresponders. CD4+ and CD8+ blood T cells expanded clonally by week 6 at 0.1 to 3.0 mg/kg.

Note on this clone: As yet, its antigen is unknown.

TCRdb's table, derived via immunoSEQ multiplex PCR, lists solely in-frame clones and lacks some. The sample shows tens of thousands of clones, 85% to 95% of them seen only once. After removal of 6 bases from V and 4 bases from J, the junction contained 9 bases not matched to a gene. The CDR3 consists of 15 residues. Germline-derived CDR1 and CDR2 are MNHEY and SVGAGI. This clonotype was sampled from an adult with an advanced solid tumor such as melanoma, head and neck, liver or kidney cancer. The rearrangement uses TRBV6-5 and TRBJ2-5, with TRBD1 matching 9 bases. The sequencing here drew on CD4+ or CD8+ T cells sorted from blood, taken in a trial of the OX40 agonist ivuxolimab. Here the CDR3 reads CASRVERQGGETQYF. The DNA for the CDR3 is TGTGCCAGCAGGGTGGAGAGACAGGGGGGAGAGACCCAGTACTTC.